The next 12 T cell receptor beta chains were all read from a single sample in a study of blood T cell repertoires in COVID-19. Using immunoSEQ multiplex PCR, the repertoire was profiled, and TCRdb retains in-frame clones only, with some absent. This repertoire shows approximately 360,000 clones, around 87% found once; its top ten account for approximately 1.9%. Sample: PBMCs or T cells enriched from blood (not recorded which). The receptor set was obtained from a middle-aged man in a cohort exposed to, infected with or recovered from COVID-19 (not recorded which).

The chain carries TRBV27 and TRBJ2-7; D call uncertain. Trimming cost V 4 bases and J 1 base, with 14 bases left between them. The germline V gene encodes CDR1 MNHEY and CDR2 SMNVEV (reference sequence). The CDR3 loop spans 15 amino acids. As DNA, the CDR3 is TGTGCCAGCAGTTCTGCCTGGGCTACTTCCTACGAGCAGTACTTC. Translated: CASSSAWATSYEQYF.

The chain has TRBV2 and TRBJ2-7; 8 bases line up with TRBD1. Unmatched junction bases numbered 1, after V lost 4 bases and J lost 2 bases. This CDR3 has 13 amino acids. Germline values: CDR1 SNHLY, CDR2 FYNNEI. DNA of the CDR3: TGTGCCAGCAGTGCACAGGGGGCCTACGAGCAGTACTTC. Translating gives CASSAQGAYEQYF.

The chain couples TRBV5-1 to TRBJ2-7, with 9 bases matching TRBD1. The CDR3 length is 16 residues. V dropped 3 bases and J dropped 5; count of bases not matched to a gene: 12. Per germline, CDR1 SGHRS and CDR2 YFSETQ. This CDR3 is CASSSMTGGIWNEQYF. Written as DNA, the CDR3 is TGCGCCAGCAGCTCTATGACAGGGGGAATCTGGAACGAGCAGTACTTC.

The CDR3 reads CASSQPGQGRGEAFF. Written as DNA, the CDR3 is TGTGCCAGCAGCCAGCCGGGACAGGGGCGGGGTGAAGCTTTCTTT. This chain links TRBV4-2 with TRBJ1-1; 10 bases match TRBD1. There are 15 residues in the CDR3. CDR1 and CDR2 from the germline V gene are LGHNA and YNFKEQ. Losses at the gene ends were 3 bases for V and 7 bases for J; bases not matched to a gene: 8.

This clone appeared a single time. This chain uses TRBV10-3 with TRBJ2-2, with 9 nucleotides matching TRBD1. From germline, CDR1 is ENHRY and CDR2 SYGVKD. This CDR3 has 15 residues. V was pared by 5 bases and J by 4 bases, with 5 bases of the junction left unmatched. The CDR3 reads CAISPGQGTTGELFF. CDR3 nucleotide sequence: TGTGCCATCAGTCCAGGACAGGGGACCACCGGGGAGCTGTTTTTT.

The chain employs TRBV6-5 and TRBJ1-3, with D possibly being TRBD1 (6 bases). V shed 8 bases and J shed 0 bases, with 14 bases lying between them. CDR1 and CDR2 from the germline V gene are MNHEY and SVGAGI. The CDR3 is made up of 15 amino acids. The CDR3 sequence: CASPPDRRSGNTIYF. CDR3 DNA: TGTGCCAGCCCCCCGGACAGACGCTCTGGAAACACCATATATTTT.

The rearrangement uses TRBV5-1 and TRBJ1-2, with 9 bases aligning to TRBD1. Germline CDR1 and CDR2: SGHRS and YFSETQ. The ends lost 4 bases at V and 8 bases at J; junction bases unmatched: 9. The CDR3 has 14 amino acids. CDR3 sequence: CASSAGTGNEGYTF. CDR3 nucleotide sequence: TGCGCCAGCAGCGCCGGGACAGGGAATGAGGGCTACACCTTC.

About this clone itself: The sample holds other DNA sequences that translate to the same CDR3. The CDR3: CASSRGNYGYTF. Written as DNA, the CDR3 is TGTGCCAGCAGTAGGGGTAACTATGGCTACACCTTC. The chain combines TRBV7-9 with TRBJ1-2, with TRBD1 as a possible D gene (5 bases). This CDR3 comprises 12 residues. Germline CDR1 and CDR2: SEHNR and FQNEAQ (reference sequence). V was pared by 6 bases and J by 1 base, with 6 bases between.

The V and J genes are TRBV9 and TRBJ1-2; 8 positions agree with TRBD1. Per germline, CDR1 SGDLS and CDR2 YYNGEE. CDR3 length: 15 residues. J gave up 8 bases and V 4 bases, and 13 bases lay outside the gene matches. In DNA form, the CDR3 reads TGTGCCAGCAGCTCCAGTTTGCAGGGGGCGGGCGGCTACACCTTC. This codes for CASSSSLQGAGGYTF.

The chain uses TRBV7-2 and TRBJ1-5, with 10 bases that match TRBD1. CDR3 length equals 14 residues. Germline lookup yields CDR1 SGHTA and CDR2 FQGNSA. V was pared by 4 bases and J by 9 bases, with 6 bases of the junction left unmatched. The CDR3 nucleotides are TGTGCCAGCAGCTCCGGGACAGGGGTAAGGCCCCAGCATTTT. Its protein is CASSSGTGVRPQHF. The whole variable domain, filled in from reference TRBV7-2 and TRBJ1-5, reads GAGVSQSPSNKVTEKGKDVELRCDPISGHTALYWYRQSLGQGLEFLIYFQGNSAPDKSGLPSDRFSAERTGGSVSTLTIQRTQQEDSAVYLCASSSGTGVRPQHFGDGTRLSIL.

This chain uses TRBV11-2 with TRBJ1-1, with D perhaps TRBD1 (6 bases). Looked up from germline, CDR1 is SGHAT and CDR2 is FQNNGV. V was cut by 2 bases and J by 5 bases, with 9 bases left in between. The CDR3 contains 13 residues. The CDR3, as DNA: TGTGCCAGCAGCTTACATCAGGGGACTGAAGCTTTCTTT. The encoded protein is CASSLHQGTEAFF.

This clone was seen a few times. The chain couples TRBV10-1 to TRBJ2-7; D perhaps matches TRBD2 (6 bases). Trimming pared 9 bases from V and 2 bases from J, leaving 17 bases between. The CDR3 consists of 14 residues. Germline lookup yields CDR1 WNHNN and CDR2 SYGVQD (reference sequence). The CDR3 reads CASHPGTGAYEQYF. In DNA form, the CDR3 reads TGCGCCAGTCATCCCGGGACGGGAGCCTACGAGCAGTACTTC.